The 24 T cell receptor beta chains below were found in one sample sequenced in a study of cytomegalovirus exposure and HLA in healthy donors. The PCR contained 60 Vbeta and 13 Jbeta primers. Sequenced by immunoSEQ multiplex PCR; TCRdb stores in-frame clones only, minus some. The data contain about 140,000 clones, around 78% of them singletons. The sample comprised PBMCs. Receptors were obtained from a male donor in good health and CMV-seronegative.

This CDR3 reads CASSSRGLAVYEQYF. CDR3 in DNA: TGTGCCAGCAGCTCCCGGGGGCTAGCGGTCTACGAGCAGTACTTC. The gene calls are TRBV7-9 and TRBJ2-7, with D possibly matching TRBD2 (7 bases). V was clipped by 4 bases and J by 3 bases, with 16 bases between them. The length of the CDR3 is 15 residues. Germline CDR1 is SEHNR and CDR2 is FQNEAQ (reference sequence). Combining the CDR3 with reference TRBV7-9 and TRBJ2-7 gives the whole variable domain DTGVSQNPRHKITKRGQNVTFRCDPISEHNRLYWYRQTLGQGPEFLTYFQNEAQLEKSRLLSDRFSAERPKGSFSTLEIQRTEQGDSAMYLCASSSRGLAVYEQYFGPGTRLTVT.

The chain combines TRBV25-1 with TRBJ1-1; D unresolved. The CDR3 has 14 amino acids. Trimming took off 4 bases at V and 1 base at J, with 10 bases between the two ends. Germline CDR1 reads MGHDK; CDR2 reads SYGVNS. The CDR3 loop reads CASSGSGGNTEAFF. The CDR3 DNA follows: TGTGCCAGCAGTGGTTCGGGAGGGAACACTGAAGCTTTCTTT.

A few counts support this clone. This chain links TRBV9 with TRBJ1-1; 7 bases align to TRBD1. Losses at the gene ends were 3 bases for V and 0 bases for J; bases not matched to a gene: 5. The germline gives CDR1 SGDLS, CDR2 YYNGEE. CDR3 length: 15 amino acids. The CDR3 nucleotides read TGTGCCAGCAGCGAGGGGACAGCGATGAACACTGAAGCTTTCTTT. Translation: CASSEGTAMNTEAFF.

In its sample, this clone was seen a few times. J is TRBJ1-2 and V is TRBV5-4; TRBD1 matches 7 bases. Germline V lookup: CDR1 SGHNT, CDR2 YYREEE (reference sequence). Trimming removed 4 bases from V and 2 bases from J; junction bases left unmatched: 8. The CDR3 length is 15 residues. The CDR3 spells CASSEDRVRNYGYTF. CDR3 DNA: TGTGCCAGCAGCGAAGACAGGGTCAGAAACTATGGCTACACCTTC.

The chain joins TRBV5-1 to TRBJ1-1; D uncertain. V lost 1 base and J lost 1, with 14 bases in between. The CDR3 is 16 amino acids. Germline CDR1 SGHRS, CDR2 YFSETQ. CDR3 sequence reads: CASSLSDIGGNTEAFF. CDR3 in DNA: TGCGCCAGCAGCTTGTCAGATATTGGTGGGAACACTGAAGCTTTCTTT.

This chain joins TRBV6-1 and TRBJ2-2; 8 positions match TRBD2. This CDR3 is 18 amino acids long. CDR1 and CDR2 (germline): MNHNS, SASEGT. After removal of 0 bases from V and 1 base from J, the junction contained 7 bases not matched to a gene. The CDR3 coding sequence is TGTGCCAGCAGTGAAGCGCCGGCGGGACTAGGGAACACCGGGGAGCTGTTTTTT. As protein: CASSEAPAGLGNTGELFF.

The J gene is TRBJ1-1, the V gene TRBV9, with D unresolved. Trimming took 1 base from V and 4 from J, leaving 8 bases between them. This CDR3 is built from 13 residues. Germline loops: CDR1 SGDLS, CDR2 YYNGEE. The CDR3: CASSVNRGTEAFF. The DNA for the CDR3 is TGTGCCAGCAGCGTAAATCGAGGCACTGAAGCTTTCTTT.

The genes are TRBV5-1 and TRBJ1-4, with TRBD1 identical over 9 bases. V trimming: 4 bases; J trimming: 5 bases; junction bases outside the gene matches: 0. The CDR3 totals 13 residues. Germline values: CDR1 SGHRS, CDR2 YFSETQ. The CDR3 is CASSGTGNEKLFF. CDR3 nucleotides: TGCGCCAGCAGCGGGACAGGGAATGAAAAACTGTTTTTT.

The rearrangement uses TRBV25-1 and TRBJ1-2; the match to TRBD1 covers 7 bases. This CDR3 comprises 15 residues. J lost 4 bases, V lost 6 bases, and 11 bases had no gene match. Per the germline V gene, CDR1 is MGHDK and CDR2 is SYGVNS. This CDR3 is CASRHQGGEFYGYTF. The CDR3 coding sequence is TGTGCCAGCAGACACCAGGGGGGAGAGTTCTATGGCTACACCTTC.

The V call is TRBV29-1, the J call TRBJ2-5; tentatively, D is TRBD2 (6 bases). The germline CDR1 and CDR2 sequences are SQVTM and ANQGSEA. This CDR3 comprises 14 residues. Trimming removed 7 bases from V and 2 bases from J, with 17 bases in between. The CDR3 DNA is TGCAGCGCCGGGAGCTGGGACGGGCAAGAGACCCAGTACTTC. Protein product: CSAGSWDGQETQYF.

The rearrangement uses TRBV21-1 and TRBJ2-3; TRBD2 is taken as the D call from the table, unchecked against the DNA. TRBV21-1 is assigned pseudogene status. This CDR3 has 16 residues. The CDR3 protein is CASSKGGGGNTDTQYF. CDR3 coding DNA: TGTGCCAGCAGCAAAGGAGGCGGGGGGAACACAGATACGCAGTATTTT.

This chain joins TRBV10-3 and TRBJ2-1, with 7 bases lining up with TRBD2. The length of the CDR3 is 16 residues. Trimming cost V 3 bases and J 2 bases; bases outside gene matches: 7. Germline V gene lookup returns CDR1 ENHRY and CDR2 SYGVKD. This chain's CDR3 is CAISEKREAPYNEQFF. CDR3 in DNA: TGTGCCATCAGTGAAAAACGGGAGGCGCCCTACAATGAGCAGTTCTTC.

The V call is TRBV6-1, the J call TRBJ1-2; D unresolved. This CDR3 region has 13 residues. CDR1 MNHNS and CDR2 SASEGT come from the germline V gene. Between the trimmed V and J ends, which lost 1 base and 6 bases, there was a span of 9 bases. The CDR3 region is CASSEVPLNGYTF. For the CDR3, the DNA is TGTGCCAGCAGTGAAGTCCCGTTAAATGGCTACACCTTC.

The rearrangement joins TRBV6-1 to TRBJ2-1, with 10 positions matching TRBD2. Germline CDR1 reads MNHNS; CDR2 reads SASEGT. The V gene end was trimmed by 6 bases and the J gene end by 9 bases; junction bases not matched to a gene: 11. The CDR3 is 15 residues long. The CDR3 reads CASSQKLAGASEQFF. The CDR3 nucleotides are TGTGCCAGCAGCCAGAAGCTAGCGGGGGCGAGTGAGCAGTTCTTC.

Points on this clone: This sample also contains other DNA sequences that code for the same CDR3. Written as DNA, the CDR3 is TGCGCCAGCAGCCAACGGGACAACCGCTATGGCTACACCTTC. Translating it yields CASSQRDNRYGYTF. This chain connects TRBV4-1 to TRBJ1-2; TRBD1 is a possible D gene (6 bases). Germline loops: CDR1 MGHRA, CDR2 YSYEKL. The CDR3 has 14 amino acids. V was trimmed by 2 bases and J by 4 bases, leaving 11 bases between them.

This rearrangement joins TRBV7-9 to TRBJ1-1; 11 nucleotides match TRBD1. This CDR3 contains 16 residues. V lost 5 bases, J lost 4 bases, and 9 bases stayed unmatched. Germline loops: CDR1 SEHNR, CDR2 FQNEAQ (reference sequence). The DNA for the CDR3 is TGTGCCAGCAGCCGGGACCCGGGACAGGGGGTCACTGAAGCTTTCTTT. Its protein product is CASSRDPGQGVTEAFF.

This clone occurred once. This chain joins TRBV11-1 and TRBJ2-2; D unresolved. Germline CDR1 SGHAT, CDR2 FQDESV (reference sequence). Trimming removed 2 bases at V and 4 bases at J, with 5 bases between. The CDR3 is 13 amino acids. DNA of the CDR3: TGTGCCAGCAGCTTACTGGCCACCGGGGAGCTGTTTTTT. Translating gives CASSLLATGELFF.

This sequence joins TRBV9 and TRBJ1-2; 8 bases line up with TRBD1. The V gene end was trimmed by 2 bases and the J gene end by 6 bases; junction bases not matched to a gene: 3. Germline-derived CDR1 and CDR2 are SGDLS and YYNGEE. This CDR3 has 13 residues. The CDR3 DNA sequence: TGTGCCAGCAGCGTCCAACAGGGGGATGGCTACACCTTC. It is translated as CASSVQQGDGYTF.

The chain recombines TRBV5-1 with TRBJ1-1, with a possible D match to TRBD1 (6 bases). The CDR3 covers 15 residues. Per the germline V gene, CDR1 is SGHRS and CDR2 is YFSETQ. V gave up 4 bases and J gave up 6 bases, with 19 bases separating them. The CDR3 sequence is CASSVTGNSRSEAFF. The CDR3 DNA is TGCGCCAGCAGCGTCACAGGGAATTCACGGTCTGAAGCTTTCTTT. The full variable domain, in which reference TRBV5-1 and TRBJ1-1 provide the parts outside the CDR3, is KAGVTQTPRYLIKTRGQQVTLSCSPISGHRSVSWYQQTPGQGLQFLFEYFSETQRNKGNFPGRFSGRQFSNSRSEMNVSTLELGDSALYLCASSVTGNSRSEAFFGQGTRLTVV.

V is TRBV11-2 and J is TRBJ2-2, with D possibly matching TRBD2 (5 bases). Germline V lookup: CDR1 SGHAT, CDR2 FQNNGV. The CDR3 runs to 15 residues. V was pared by 1 base and J by 2 bases, with 8 bases between. CDR3 amino acids: CASSLAGSNTGELFF. In nucleotides, the CDR3 is TGTGCCAGCAGCTTAGCGGGAAGTAACACCGGGGAGCTGTTTTTT.

The rearrangement joins TRBV23-1 to TRBJ2-6; D call uncertain. TRBV23-1 is filed as an ORF, its function uncertain. The V gene lost 0 bases and the J gene lost 0 bases, with 24 bases spanning the gap. The CDR3 contains 22 residues. Here the CDR3 reads CASSQSLLRFRWLCSGANVLTF. The CDR3 nucleotides read TGCGCCAGCAGTCAATCGTTATTAAGGTTCAGGTGGTTATGCTCTGGGGCCAACGTCCTGACTTTC.

A few counts support this clone. In DNA form, the CDR3 reads TGTGCCAGCAAAGGACAGGGGGTTGAAAAACTGTTTTTT. This encodes CASKGQGVEKLFF. V and J are TRBV2 and TRBJ1-4; 10 bases are shared with TRBD1. Trimming cost V 7 bases and J 7 bases; bases outside gene matches: 3. The CDR3 is made up of 13 amino acids. CDR1 and CDR2 (germline): SNHLY, FYNNEI.

This clone occurred a few times. This chain connects TRBV18 to TRBJ2-7, with 7 bases identical to TRBD1. The germline gives CDR1 KGHSH, CDR2 LQKENI. The CDR3 length is 15 residues. V lost 6 bases, J lost 3 bases, and 11 bases stayed unmatched. The CDR3 DNA reads as TGTGCCAGCTCGCCCACGGGACAGACTGACTACGAGCAGTACTTC. It codes for CASSPTGQTDYEQYF.

This clone was picked up a small number of times. The chain recombines TRBV9 with TRBJ2-2; TRBD2 agrees at 8 bases. This CDR3 is built from 17 residues. After removal of 3 bases from V and 7 bases from J, the junction contained 14 bases not matched to a gene. CDR1 is SGDLS and CDR2 is YYNGEE in the germline V gene. CDR3 loop: CASSDALYGGAVGELFF. The CDR3 DNA reads TGTGCCAGCAGCGACGCCCTTTACGGGGGGGCAGTCGGGGAGCTGTTTTTT.